This TCR beta chain came from a study of blood T cell repertoires in COVID-19. Study overall: T cells, B-cell-depleted T cells, or PBMCs supplied cDNA or gDNA.

Everyone who took part was about 18 to 89 years old, and they came from 24 US areas. As processed by the authors: Amplification with reference gene primers provided the estimates of nucleated cell counts. The table came from immunoSEQ multiplex PCR; TCRdb's copy has only in-frame clones and leaves some out. V and J calls and clone size are copied from that table; D and trimming were computed from the DNA. This sample carries over 150,000 clones, around 80% of them seen once, and the ten largest clones take roughly 17%. The receptor comes from a woman aged 50 to 60 who had recovered from COVID-19. The sample taken for sequencing was PBMCs or T cells enriched from blood (not recorded which).

Here the CDR3 reads CASTWHANTGELFF. CDR3 bases: TGTGCCAGCACCTGGCATGCGAACACCGGGGAGCTGTTTTTT. The rearrangement links TRBV11-3 to TRBJ2-2; D ambiguous. CDR3 length: 14 residues. Deletions cut 7 bases from V and 0 bases from J, with 9 bases between. CDR1 and CDR2 from the germline V gene are SGHNT and YENEEA. The full variable domain, its missing parts supplied by reference TRBV11-3 and TRBJ2-2, is EAGVVQSPRYKIIEKKQPVAFWCNPISGHNTLYWYLQNLGQGPELLIRYENEEAVDDSQLPKDRFSAERLKGVDSTLKIQPAELGDSAVYLCASTWHANTGELFFGEGSRLTVL.